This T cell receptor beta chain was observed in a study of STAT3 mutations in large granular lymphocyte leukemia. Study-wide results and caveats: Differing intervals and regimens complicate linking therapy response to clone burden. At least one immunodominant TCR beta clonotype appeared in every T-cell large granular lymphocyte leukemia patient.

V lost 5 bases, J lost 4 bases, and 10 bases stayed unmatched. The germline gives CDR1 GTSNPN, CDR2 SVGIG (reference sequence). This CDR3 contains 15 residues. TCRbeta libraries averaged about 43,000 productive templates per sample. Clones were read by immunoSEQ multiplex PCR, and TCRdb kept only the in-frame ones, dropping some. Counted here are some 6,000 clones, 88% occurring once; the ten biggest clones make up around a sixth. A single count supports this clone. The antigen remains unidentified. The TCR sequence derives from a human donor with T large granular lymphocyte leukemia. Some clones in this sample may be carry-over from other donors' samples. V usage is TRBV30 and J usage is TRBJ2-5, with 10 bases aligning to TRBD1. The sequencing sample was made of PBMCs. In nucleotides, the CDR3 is TGTGCCTGGGCCGACGGGACAGGGGTCGGAGAGACCCAGTACTTC. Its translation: CAWADGTGVGETQYF. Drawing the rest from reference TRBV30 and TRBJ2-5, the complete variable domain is SQTIHQWPATLVQPVGSPLSLECTVEGTSNPNLYWYRQAAGRGLQLLFYSVGIGQISSEVPQNLSASRPQDRQFILSSKKLLLSDSGFYLCAWADGTGVGETQYFGPGTRLLVL.